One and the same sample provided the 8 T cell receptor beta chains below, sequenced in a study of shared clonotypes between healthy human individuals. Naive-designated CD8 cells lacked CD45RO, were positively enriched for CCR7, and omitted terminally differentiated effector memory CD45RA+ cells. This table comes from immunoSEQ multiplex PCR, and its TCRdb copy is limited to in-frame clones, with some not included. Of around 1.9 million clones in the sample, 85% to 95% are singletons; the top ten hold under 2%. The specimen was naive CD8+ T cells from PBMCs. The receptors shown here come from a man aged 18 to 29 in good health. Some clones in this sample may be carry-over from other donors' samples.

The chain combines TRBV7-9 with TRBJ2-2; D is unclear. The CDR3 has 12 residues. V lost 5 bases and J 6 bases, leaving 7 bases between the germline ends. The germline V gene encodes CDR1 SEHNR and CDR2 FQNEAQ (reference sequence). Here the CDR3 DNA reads TGTGCCAGCAGCCCGGCGGCCGGGGAGCTGTTTTTT. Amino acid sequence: CASSPAAGELFF.

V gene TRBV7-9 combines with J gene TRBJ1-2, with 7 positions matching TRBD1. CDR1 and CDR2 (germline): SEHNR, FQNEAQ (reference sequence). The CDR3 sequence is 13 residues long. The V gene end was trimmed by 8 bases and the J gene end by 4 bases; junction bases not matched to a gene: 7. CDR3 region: CASDLGGIYGYTF. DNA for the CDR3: TGTGCCAGCGACCTAGGGGGCATCTATGGCTACACCTTC.

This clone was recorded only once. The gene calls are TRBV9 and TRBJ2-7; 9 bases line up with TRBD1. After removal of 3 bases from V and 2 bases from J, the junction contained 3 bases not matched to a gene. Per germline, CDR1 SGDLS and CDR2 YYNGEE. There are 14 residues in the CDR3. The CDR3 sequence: CASSETGGAYEQYF. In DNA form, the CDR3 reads TGTGCCAGCAGCGAGACAGGGGGTGCCTACGAGCAGTACTTC.

CDR3 residues: CASREVYGELFF. The CDR3 region has the DNA TGTGCCAGCCGGGAGGTGTACGGGGAGCTGTTTTTT. The rearrangement uses TRBV14 and TRBJ2-2; 7 nucleotides align to TRBD2. The CDR3 covers 12 residues. The V segment lost 8 bases and the J segment 7 bases; nucleotides outside the gene matches: 4. Germline V lookup: CDR1 SGHDN, CDR2 FVKESK.

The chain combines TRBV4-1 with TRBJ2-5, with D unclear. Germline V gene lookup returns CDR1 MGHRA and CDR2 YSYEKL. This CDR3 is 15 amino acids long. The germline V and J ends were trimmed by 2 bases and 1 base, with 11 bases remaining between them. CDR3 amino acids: CASSQSRRPQETQYF. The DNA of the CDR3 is TGCGCCAGCAGCCAATCCCGGAGACCCCAAGAGACCCAGTACTTC.

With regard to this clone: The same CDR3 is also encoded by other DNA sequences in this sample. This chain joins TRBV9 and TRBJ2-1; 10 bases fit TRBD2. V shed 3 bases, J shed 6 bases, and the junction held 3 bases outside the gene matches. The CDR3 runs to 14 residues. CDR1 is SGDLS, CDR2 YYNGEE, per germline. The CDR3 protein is CASSARLAGNEQFF. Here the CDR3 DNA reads TGTGCCAGCAGCGCCCGACTAGCGGGCAATGAGCAGTTCTTC.

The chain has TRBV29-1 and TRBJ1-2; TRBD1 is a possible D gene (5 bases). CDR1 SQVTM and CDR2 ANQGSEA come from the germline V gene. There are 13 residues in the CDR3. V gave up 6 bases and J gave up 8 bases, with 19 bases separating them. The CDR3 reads CSVRSGAGGGYTF. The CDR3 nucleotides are TGCAGCGTACGCTCCGGGGCCGGAGGAGGCTACACCTTC.

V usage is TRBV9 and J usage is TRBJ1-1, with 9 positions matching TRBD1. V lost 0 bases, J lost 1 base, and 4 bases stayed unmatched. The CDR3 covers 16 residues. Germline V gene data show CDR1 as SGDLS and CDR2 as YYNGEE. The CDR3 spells CASSVGTGGKNTEAFF. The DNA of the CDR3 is TGTGCCAGCAGCGTAGGAACAGGGGGCAAGAACACTGAAGCTTTCTTT.